The subject of this entry is one T cell receptor (beta chain). Its antigen is unidentified. The sample originates from a study of cytomegalovirus exposure and HLA in healthy donors. Study in general: The Caucasian-associated ancestry cluster contained 81% of the approximately 410 genotyped donors. The study's findings and limits: Associated with cytomegalovirus, according to the listing, were 150 to 200 TCR beta chains. High specificity and sensitivity for cytomegalovirus status were reported for the classifier.

The PCR had 60 Vbeta and 13 Jbeta primers. Measured with immunoSEQ multiplex PCR; TCRdb has only the in-frame clones, and not every one. Seen here are fewer than 90,000 clones, about 75% observed once, and the top ten hold 9.5% to 13%. The CDR3 covers 15 residues. Germline V lookup: CDR1 MNHNY, CDR2 SVGAGI (reference sequence). Between the trimmed V and J ends, which lost 2 bases and 0 bases, there was a span of 7 bases. The sequencing sample was made of PBMCs. The receptor was derived from a man aged 25 to 40 in good health and CMV-seropositive. V is TRBV6-6 and J is TRBJ1-4; D ambiguous. The CDR3 sequence: CASSYRGATNEKLFF. The CDR3 DNA is TGTGCCAGCAGTTACCGAGGTGCAACTAATGAAAAACTGTTTTTT.